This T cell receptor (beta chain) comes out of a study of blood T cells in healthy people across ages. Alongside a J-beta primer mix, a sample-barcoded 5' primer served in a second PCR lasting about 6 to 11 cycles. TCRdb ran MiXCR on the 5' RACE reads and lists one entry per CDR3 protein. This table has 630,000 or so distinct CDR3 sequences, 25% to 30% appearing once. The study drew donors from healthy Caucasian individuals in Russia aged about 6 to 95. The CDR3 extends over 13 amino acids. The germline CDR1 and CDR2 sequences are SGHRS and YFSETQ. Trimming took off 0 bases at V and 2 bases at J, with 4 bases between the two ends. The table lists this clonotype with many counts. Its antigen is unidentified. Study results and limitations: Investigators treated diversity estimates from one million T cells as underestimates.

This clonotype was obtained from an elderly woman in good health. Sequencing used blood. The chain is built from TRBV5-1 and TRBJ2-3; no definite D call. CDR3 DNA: TGCGCCAGCAGCTTGGCGTTCACAGATACGCAGTATTTT. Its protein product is CASSLAFTDTQYF.